Following are 3 T cell receptor beta chains from one sample sequenced in a study of OX40 agonist ivuxolimab in advanced cancers. Only in-frame clones appear in the TCRdb table, and some are missing; sequencing was by immunoSEQ multiplex PCR. The table includes over 95,000 clones, 90% to 95% detected once. This material consisted of CD4+ or CD8+ T cells sorted from blood, taken in a trial of the OX40 agonist ivuxolimab. These receptors were obtained from an adult with an advanced solid tumor such as melanoma, head and neck, liver or kidney cancer.

Only one count was recorded for this clone. J is TRBJ2-3 and V is TRBV4-2, with D uncertain. V lost 0 bases and J lost 6, with 4 bases in between. This CDR3 has 12 residues. Germline V lookup: CDR1 LGHNA, CDR2 YNFKEQ. This chain's CDR3 is CASSQDVDTQYF. The CDR3 DNA sequence: TGTGCCAGCAGCCAAGACGTTGATACGCAGTATTTT.

The chain links TRBV6-1 to TRBJ1-2, with D perhaps TRBD1 (5 bases). V was pared by 6 bases and J by 8 bases, with 16 bases between. CDR1 is MNHNS, CDR2 SASEGT, per germline. CDR3 size: 13 residues. The CDR3 region is CASRARGAGGYTF. In nucleotides, the CDR3 is TGTGCCAGCAGAGCCCGAGGGGCGGGAGGCTACACCTTC.

This clone has only one observation. The chain couples TRBV7-9 to TRBJ2-1; D is uncertain. CDR1 SEHNR and CDR2 FQNEAQ come from the germline V gene (reference sequence). V lost 5 bases, J lost 3 bases, and 14 bases lay in between. There are 15 residues in the CDR3. The CDR3 here is CASSPQVPLYNEQFF. In DNA form, the CDR3 reads TGTGCCAGCAGCCCACAAGTCCCACTCTACAATGAGCAGTTCTTC.